In its sample, the clone carrying this TCR beta chain was seen many times. The antigen is not known. A TCRbeta library incorporating unique molecular identifiers was prepared. TCRdb passed the PCR reads through MiXCR, listing each CDR3 protein once. The sample records under 750,000 distinct CDR3 sequences, roughly 23% being singletons. The data are from a study of T-cell reconstitution after alpha-beta-depleted transplantation in children. Study findings and constraints: Surviving recipient T cells and thymic progenitors underlay high day-60 TCRbeta diversity in some patients. It was reported that alpha-beta T cells came from several hundred expanded graft clones (about two months after transplant).

CDR1 and CDR2 (germline): LNHNV, YYDKDF (reference sequence). The V gene lost 1 base and the J gene lost 5 bases, with 11 bases spanning the gap. This CDR3 is 14 amino acids long. The specimen comprised PBMCs, mostly from graft donor cells, sampled 360 days after TCRalphabeta/CD19-depleted stem cell transplant. The J gene is TRBJ2-5, the V gene TRBV15; D is uncertain. The TCR comes from a boy less than two years old who had a stem cell transplant for acute myeloid leukemia, so the T cells may come from the graft donor. The CDR3 DNA is TGTGCCACCAGCAGAGTACTTGTGGAGGAGACCCAGTACTTC. Residues: CATSRVLVEETQYF.